This T cell receptor beta chain was retrieved from a study of blood T cell repertoires in COVID-19 (dated by TCRdb to 2018 to 2020). About the full investigation: The collaborator samples originated in the United States, Italy and Spain and spanned the acute and convalescent phases of COVID-19. The material from the prospective study consisted of cDNA or gDNA derived from T cells, B-cell-depleted T cells, or PBMCs. Subjects who had been exposed to COVID-19, were actively infected with it, or had recovered from it provided the deeply sampled blood TCRbeta repertoires that made up the dataset. The repertoires were released in a freely available public database intended as a resource for research on the immune response to SARS-CoV-2. Samples were obtained from the ongoing ImmuneRACE study (first 160 participants) and from 1,254 subjects provided by 6 global collaborators. Sample metadata almost always included a de-identified subject ID, COVID-19 status, age in years and sex. Where available, HLA class I and class II types were taken from metadata supplied by the sample provider and were not determined by assay-based typing. The full study reports these points: The amount of clinical and demographic metadata varied by source and participant and was provided uncurated.

From its cysteine to its phenylalanine, the CDR3 spans 13 amino acids. CDR3 DNA is the only sequence kept; it has 39 bases, read in frame from the first base. The V and J ends are trimmed by 4 bases and 2 bases, leaving 5 bases between them. CDR1 and CDR2 (LNHDA, SQIVND) derive from the germline V gene (reference sequence). This clone showed up just a few times. This receptor's antigen is unknown. No qualities accompany the bases; no much larger clone lies one base away. Each collaborating institution followed its own protocols to collect whole blood in K2EDTA tubes. Collaborator samples were shipped for TCRbeta analysis as frozen whole blood, isolated PBMCs, or DNA extracted from either sample type. The immunoSEQ Assay, a bias-controlled multiplex PCR, was used to amplify TCRbeta CDR3 regions from genomic DNA. On the study's bioinformatics: The number of nucleated cells in each sample was estimated by amplification of reference gene primers within the assay. To quantify the absolute abundance of each unique TCRbeta CDR3 rearrangement, sequence reads were collapsed and filtered. Productive Simpson clonality was computed per sample as the square root of Simpson's diversity index over productive rearrangements. Here the immuneACCESS table is served through TCRdb, limited to in-frame sequences with V and J called. Missing clones are a known gap in these copies; in checked studies unresolved V genes cover under half, and the rest lacks a known reason. The V and J calls and the clone size are those of that table, but D and trimming were determined from the DNA. The sample table records about 270,000 clones; under 90% of these occur just once. Under 3% of the sample is held by the ten biggest clonotypes.

The chain is made from TRBV19 and TRBJ2-2, with an unclear D gene assignment. Sample: peripheral blood. This sequence originates from a woman aged 60 to 75 with active or convalescent COVID-19. The nucleotides are TGTGCCAGTAGTAACTACAACACCGGGGAGCTGTTTTTT. It encodes CASSNYNTGELFF. The full variable domain, completed from the reference TRBV19 and TRBJ2-2 proteins outside the CDR3, reads DGGITQSPKYLFRKEGQNVTLSCEQNLNHDAMYWYRQDPGQGLRLIYYSQIVNDFQKGDIAEGYSVSREKKESFPLTVTSAQKNPTAFYLCASSNYNTGELFFGEGSRLTVL.